Detailed here is one TCR beta chain. The antigen is not known. The data stem from a study of OX40 agonist ivuxolimab in advanced cancers. Study conclusions and caveats: Also showing low normalized T-cell clonal expansion were some of the nonresponders.

TCRdb keeps only in-frame clones here, not all; method: immunoSEQ multiplex PCR. The sample records 77,000 or so clones, 80% to 95% being singletons. This receptor was taken from an adult with an advanced solid tumor such as melanoma, head and neck, liver or kidney cancer. Sample: CD4+ or CD8+ T cells sorted from blood, taken in a trial of the OX40 agonist ivuxolimab.

DNA for the CDR3: TGTGCCAGCAGCTTCGATACCCTGGGCACCGGGGAGCTGTTTTTT. Translating it yields CASSFDTLGTGELFF. The chain joins TRBV7-2 to TRBJ2-2; D unresolved. Germline V CDR1 and CDR2: SGHTA, FQGNSA. The CDR3 has 15 amino acids. Trimming cost V 3 bases and J 4 bases, with 12 bases left between them.